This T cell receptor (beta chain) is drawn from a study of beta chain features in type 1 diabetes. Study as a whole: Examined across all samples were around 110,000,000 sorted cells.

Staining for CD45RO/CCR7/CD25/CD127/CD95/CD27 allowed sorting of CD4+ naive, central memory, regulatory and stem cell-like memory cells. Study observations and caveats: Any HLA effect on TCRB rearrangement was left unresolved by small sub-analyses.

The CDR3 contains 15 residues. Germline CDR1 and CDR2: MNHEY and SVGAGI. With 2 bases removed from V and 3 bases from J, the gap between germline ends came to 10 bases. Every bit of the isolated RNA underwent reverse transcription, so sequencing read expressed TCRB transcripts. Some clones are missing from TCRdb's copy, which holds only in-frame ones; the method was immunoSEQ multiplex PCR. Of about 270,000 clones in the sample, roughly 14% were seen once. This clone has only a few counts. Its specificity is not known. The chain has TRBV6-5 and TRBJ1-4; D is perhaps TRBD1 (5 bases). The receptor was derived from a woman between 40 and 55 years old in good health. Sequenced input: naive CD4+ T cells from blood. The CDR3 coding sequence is TGTGCCAGCAGTTACGGAGACAGACCTAATGAAAAACTGTTTTTT. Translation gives CASSYGDRPNEKLFF.